This T cell receptor beta chain was sequenced during a study of CXCR3-negative and CXCR3-positive naive CD8 T cells. Background on the study: The study obtained 130 million to 150 million TRB reads, about 1.5 +/- 0.3 million per library. Study-wide results and limits: CXCR3-negative and CXCR3-positive naive cells shared comparable TRBV-TRBJ usage, but memory cells did not. Hydrophobicity was higher for TRB CDR3s found in CXCR3-positive naive cells than in CXCR3-negative naive cells.

Each TRB cDNA library was prepared by 5' RACE (with UMI labels). One entry per CDR3 protein, without DNA, is what TCRdb gives after re-calling the 5' RACE reads. In all, the sample yields 6,400 or so distinct CDR3 sequences. Of note for this clonotype: Antigen unknown.

This clonotype was sampled from a human donor in good health. Some clones in this sample may be carry-over from other donors' samples. The sample was naive CXCR3+ CD8+ T cells from blood. Subset described: CD45RO-CCR7+CD27+CD95- naive CD8+ T cells expressing CXCR3 (TNR3+).

The CDR3 loop reads CSVERLLDYQETQYF. The V and J genes are TRBV29-1 and TRBJ2-5. Germline CDR1 reads SQVTM; CDR2 reads ANQGSEA. The CDR3 is made up of 15 amino acids.